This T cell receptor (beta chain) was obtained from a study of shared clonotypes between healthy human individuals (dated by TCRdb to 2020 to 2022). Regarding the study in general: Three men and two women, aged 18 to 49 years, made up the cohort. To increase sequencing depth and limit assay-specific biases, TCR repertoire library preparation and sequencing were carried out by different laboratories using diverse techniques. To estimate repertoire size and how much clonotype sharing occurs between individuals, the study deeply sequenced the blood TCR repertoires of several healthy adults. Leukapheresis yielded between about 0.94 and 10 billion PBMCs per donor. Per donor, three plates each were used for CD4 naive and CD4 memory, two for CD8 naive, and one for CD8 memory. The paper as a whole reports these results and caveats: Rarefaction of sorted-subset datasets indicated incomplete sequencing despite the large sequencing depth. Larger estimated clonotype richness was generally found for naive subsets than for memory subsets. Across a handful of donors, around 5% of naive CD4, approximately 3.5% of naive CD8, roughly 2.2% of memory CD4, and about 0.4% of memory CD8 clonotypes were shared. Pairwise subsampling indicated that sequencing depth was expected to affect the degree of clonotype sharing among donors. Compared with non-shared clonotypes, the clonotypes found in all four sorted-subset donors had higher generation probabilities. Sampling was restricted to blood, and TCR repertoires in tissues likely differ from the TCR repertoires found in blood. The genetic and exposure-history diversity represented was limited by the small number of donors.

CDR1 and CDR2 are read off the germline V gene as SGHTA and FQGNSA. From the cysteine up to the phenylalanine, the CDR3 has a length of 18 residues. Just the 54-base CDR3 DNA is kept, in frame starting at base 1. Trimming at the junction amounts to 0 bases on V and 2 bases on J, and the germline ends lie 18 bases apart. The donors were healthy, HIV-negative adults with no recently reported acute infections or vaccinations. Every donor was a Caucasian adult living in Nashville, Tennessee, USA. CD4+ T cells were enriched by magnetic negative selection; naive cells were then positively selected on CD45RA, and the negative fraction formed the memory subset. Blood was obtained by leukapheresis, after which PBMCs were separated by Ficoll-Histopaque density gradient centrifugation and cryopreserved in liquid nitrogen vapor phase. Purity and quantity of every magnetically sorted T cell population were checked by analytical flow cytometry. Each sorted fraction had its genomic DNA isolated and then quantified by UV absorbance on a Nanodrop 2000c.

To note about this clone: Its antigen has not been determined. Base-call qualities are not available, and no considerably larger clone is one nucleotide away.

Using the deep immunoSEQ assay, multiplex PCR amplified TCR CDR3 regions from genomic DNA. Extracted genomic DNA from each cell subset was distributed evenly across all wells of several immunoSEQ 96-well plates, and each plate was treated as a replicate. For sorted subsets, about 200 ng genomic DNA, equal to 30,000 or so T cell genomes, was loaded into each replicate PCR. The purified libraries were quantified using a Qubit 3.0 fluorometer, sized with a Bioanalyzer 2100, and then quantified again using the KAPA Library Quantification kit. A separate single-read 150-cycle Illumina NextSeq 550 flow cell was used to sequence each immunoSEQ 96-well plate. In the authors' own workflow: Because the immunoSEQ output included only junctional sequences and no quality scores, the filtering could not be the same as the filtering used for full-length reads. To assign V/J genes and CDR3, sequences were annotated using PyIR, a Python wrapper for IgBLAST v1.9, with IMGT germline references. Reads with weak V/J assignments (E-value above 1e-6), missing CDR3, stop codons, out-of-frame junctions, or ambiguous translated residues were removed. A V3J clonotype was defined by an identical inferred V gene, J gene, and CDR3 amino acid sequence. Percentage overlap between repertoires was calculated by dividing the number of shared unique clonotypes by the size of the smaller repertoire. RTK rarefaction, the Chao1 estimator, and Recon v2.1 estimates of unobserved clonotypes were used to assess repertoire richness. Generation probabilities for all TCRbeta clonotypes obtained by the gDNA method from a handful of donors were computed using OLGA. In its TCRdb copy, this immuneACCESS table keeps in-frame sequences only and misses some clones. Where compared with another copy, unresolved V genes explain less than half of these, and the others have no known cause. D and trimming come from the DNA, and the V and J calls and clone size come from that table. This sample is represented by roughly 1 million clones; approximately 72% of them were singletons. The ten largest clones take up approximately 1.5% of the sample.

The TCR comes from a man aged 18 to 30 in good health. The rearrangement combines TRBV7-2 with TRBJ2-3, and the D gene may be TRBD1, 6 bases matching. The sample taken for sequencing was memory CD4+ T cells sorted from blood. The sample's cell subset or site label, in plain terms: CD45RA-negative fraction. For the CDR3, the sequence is CASSLAQVWTEVTDTQYF. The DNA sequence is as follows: TGTGCCAGCAGCTTAGCGCAAGTCTGGACAGAAGTCACAGATACGCAGTATTTT.